The 30 T cell receptor beta chains reported below all come from one sample, sequenced in a study of T cell repertoires in aging, cancer and after chemotherapy. Multiplex touch-down PCR with TRB-A/B primers amplified rearranged V-D-J TRB sequences. In TCRdb, the multiplex PCR reads were re-called with MiXCR into one record per CDR3 protein. The sample contains more than 8,000 distinct CDR3 sequences, roughly 25% of which appear only once. Amplification of TCR beta used genomic DNA extracted from peripheral blood. What was sequenced was blood. These receptors were taken from a human donor with a blood cancer.

This chain links TRBV6-1 with TRBJ2-3, with TRBD2 matching over 12 bases. The V segment lost 4 bases and the J segment 1 base; nucleotides outside the gene matches: 6. Germline V CDR1 and CDR2: MNHNS, SASEGT. The CDR3 is made up of 17 amino acids. The CDR3 bases are TGTGCCAGCAGTGCCCGTCGACTAGCGGGGGGCACAGATACGCAGTATTTT. Amino acids: CASSARRLAGGTDTQYF.

The table lists this clonotype with a few counts. The CDR3 nucleotides are TGCGCCAGCAGCTTGGACAGCCTCACCGGGGAGCTGTTTTTT. It translates to CASSLDSLTGELFF. This chain uses TRBV5-1 with TRBJ2-2; unclear D gene. This CDR3 has 14 residues. The germline V and J ends were trimmed by 0 bases and 4 bases, with 7 bases remaining between them. Germline assignment: CDR1 SGHRS and CDR2 YFSETQ.

This chain links TRBV20-1 with TRBJ1-6, with a weak D call TRBD1 (5 bases). The germline CDR1 and CDR2 sequences are DFQATT and SNEGSKA (reference sequence). Deletions cut 3 bases from V and 3 bases from J, with 15 bases between. The CDR3 is made up of 16 amino acids. CDR3 amino acids: CSARGGVGNYNSPLHF. CDR3 DNA sequence: TGCAGTGCTAGGGGGGGGGTAGGGAACTATAATTCACCCCTCCACTTT.

This clonotype is medium-sized by share. The chain recombines TRBV27 with TRBJ2-7; 11 nucleotides line up with TRBD2. Germline V CDR1 and CDR2: MNHEY, SMNVEV (reference sequence). Trimming removed 11 bases from V and 7 bases from J; junction bases left unmatched: 10. The CDR3 has 13 residues. In DNA form, the CDR3 reads TGTGCCTCCCGCCTAGCGGGAGGTGGAGAGCAGTACTTC. Protein product: CASRLAGGGEQYF.

This clonotype is medium-sized in the sample. The chain is built from TRBV27 and TRBJ2-5; possible D gene TRBD2, 6 bases. Germline V gene data show CDR1 as MNHEY and CDR2 as SMNVEV (reference sequence). Trimming stripped 5 bases from V and 4 bases from J, with 17 bases between. The CDR3 has 15 residues. CDR3 nucleotides: TGTGCCAGCAGTGCGGGGCAGGGTTACGGAGAGACCCAGTACTTC. It translates to CASSAGQGYGETQYF.

By proportion, this clonotype is medium-sized. The rearrangement joins TRBV6-2 or TRBV6-3 to TRBJ2-1, with 9 nucleotides matching TRBD1. The J segment lost 6 bases and the V segment lost 7 bases, leaving 7 bases of the junction unmatched. Germline V gives CDR1 MNHEY, CDR2 SVGEGT. This CDR3 has 14 residues. The CDR3 here is CASIRDRAGNEQFF. Here the CDR3 DNA reads TGTGCCAGCATCAGGGACAGGGCAGGCAATGAGCAGTTCTTC.

The chain is built from TRBV20-1 and TRBJ2-1; 10 nucleotides match TRBD2. Trimming took 1 base from V and 3 from J; bases not matched to a gene: 3. The germline V gene has CDR1 DFQATT and CDR2 SNEGSKA (reference sequence). This CDR3 contains 15 residues. CDR3 protein: CSARGTSGVYNEQFF. CDR3 in DNA: TGCAGTGCTAGAGGTACTAGCGGGGTCTACAATGAGCAGTTCTTC.

Relative to its sample, this clonotype is medium-sized. The chain employs TRBV6-5 and TRBJ1-5; D gene unclear. Trimming shortened V by 9 bases and J by 0 bases, and 6 bases separated the two germline ends. This CDR3 is 12 amino acids long. The germline V gene has CDR1 MNHEY and CDR2 SVGAGI. The CDR3 is CARHYSNQPQHF. The CDR3 region has the DNA TGTGCCAGGCACTATAGCAATCAGCCCCAGCATTTT.

This clonotype was observed a few times. The chain links TRBV6-2 or TRBV6-3 to TRBJ2-1; TRBD2 aligns across 7 bases. This CDR3 comprises 13 residues. V lost 8 bases and J lost 7; bases outside the gene matches: 8. Germline-derived CDR1 and CDR2 are MNHEY and SVGEGT. This CDR3 reads CASSGGGPNEQFF. The CDR3 bases are TGTGCCAGCTCTGGGGGAGGGCCAAATGAGCAGTTCTTC.

Judged by abundance, this clonotype is medium-sized (0.01 to 0.1%). V gene TRBV15 combines with J gene TRBJ2-7, with 11 bases lining up with TRBD1. Unmatched junction bases numbered 10, after V lost 4 bases and J lost 2 bases. CDR3 length: 17 residues. Germline assignment: CDR1 LNHNV and CDR2 YYDKDF (reference sequence). CDR3: CATSTWTGQGAPYEQYF. CDR3 DNA sequence: TGTGCCACCAGCACGTGGACAGGACAGGGGGCCCCCTACGAGCAGTACTTC.

A remark on this clonotype: This may stem from a read error, because a much larger clone lies one nucleotide away. The rearrangement joins TRBV5-5 to TRBJ2-7; no definite D call. The V end was cut by 2 bases, the J end by 3 bases, with 3 bases between. Germline V gene sequence: CDR1 SGHKS, CDR2 YYEKEE (reference sequence). The CDR3 totals 11 residues. This CDR3 reads CASSLGYEQYF. In DNA form, the CDR3 reads TGTGCCAGCAGCTTAGGCTACGAGCAGTACTTC.

This clonotype is termed medium-sized. The chain links TRBV6-1 to TRBJ2-1; TRBD2 matches 10 bases. The germline CDR1 and CDR2 sequences are MNHNS and SASEGT. The CDR3 has 14 amino acids. The V and J ends lost 6 bases and 5 bases, in that order; junction bases with no gene match: 4. The CDR3 DNA reads as TGTGCCAGCAGCGGACTAGCGGAGCACAATGAGCAGTTCTTC. Its translation is CASSGLAEHNEQFF.

This clonotype was seen a few times. The CDR3 bases are TGCAGTGCTTATCCCCGGCGGGAGGTCCCATACAATGAGCAGTTCTTC. It is translated as CSAYPRREVPYNEQFF. The gene calls are TRBV20-1 and TRBJ2-1, with 8 bases identical to TRBD2. V trimming: 5 bases; J trimming: 4 bases; junction bases outside the gene matches: 13. The germline V gene has CDR1 DFQATT and CDR2 SNEGSKA (reference sequence). CDR3 length: 16 residues.

In this sample, this clonotype is medium-sized (0.01 to 0.1%). This chain uses TRBV18 with TRBJ1-6, with a possible D match to TRBD1 (5 bases). In germline, CDR1 is KGHSH, CDR2 LQKENI. This CDR3 has 11 residues. Deletions cut 2 bases from V and 12 bases from J, with 5 bases between. The CDR3, as DNA: TGTGCCAGCTCACCAGGGGGACCCCTCCACTTT. Translating it yields CASSPGGPLHF.

The chain carries TRBV10-2 and TRBJ1-1; D gene unclear. V was pared by 4 bases and J by 4 bases, with 19 bases between. The CDR3 covers 16 residues. Per the germline V gene, CDR1 is WSHSY and CDR2 is SAAADI. This CDR3 is CASSVPSSAVGTEAFF. The CDR3 DNA reads TGCGCCAGCAGTGTCCCCAGCTCCGCCGTGGGCACTGAAGCTTTCTTT.

By its share, this clonotype is medium-sized. This sequence joins TRBV6-6 and TRBJ1-5, with TRBD1 matching over 7 bases. J lost 2 bases, V lost 6 bases, and 10 bases had no gene match. In germline, CDR1 is MNHNY, CDR2 SVGAGI (reference sequence). The CDR3 length is 16 residues. Here the CDR3 DNA reads TGTGCCAGCAGGGACCAGGGGGACGGGGGCAATCAGCCCCAGCATTTT. It specifies CASRDQGDGGNQPQHF.

This clonotype has at least ten counts. The V and J genes are TRBV27 and TRBJ1-5; D is uncertain. The CDR3 has 12 amino acids. Germline V gives CDR1 MNHEY, CDR2 SMNVEV (reference sequence). Deletions cut 3 bases from V and 7 bases from J, with 7 bases between. The CDR3 region has the DNA TGTGCCAGCAGTTTTATTGGACAGCCCCAGCATTTT. Residues: CASSFIGQPQHF.

By share of the sample, this clonotype is medium-sized (0.01 to 0.1%). The V call is TRBV6-5, the J call TRBJ2-3; 7 bases agree with TRBD1. Germline-derived CDR1 and CDR2 are MNHEY and SVGAGI. CDR3 length: 17 residues. The J segment lost 0 bases and the V segment lost 6 bases, leaving 12 bases of the junction unmatched. Here the CDR3 DNA reads TGTGCCAGCAGGACCTCTAGACAGGGTGGAAGCACAGATACGCAGTATTTT. This encodes CASRTSRQGGSTDTQYF.

V is TRBV27 and J is TRBJ1-1, with D uncertain. Germline V CDR1 and CDR2: MNHEY, SMNVEV (reference sequence). V gave up 1 base and J gave up 4 bases, with 13 bases separating them. The CDR3 extends over 15 amino acids. The CDR3 coding sequence is TGTGCCAGCAGTTTATTGGGTATTCGGGGCACTGAAGCTTTCTTT. Residues: CASSLLGIRGTEAFF.

This clonotype is labeled medium-sized. The rearrangement uses TRBV5-4 and TRBJ2-5; TRBD2 matches 7 bases. Per germline, CDR1 SGHNT and CDR2 YYREEE (reference sequence). This CDR3 has 15 amino acids. Germline trimming cut 0 bases from V and 3 bases from J; bases unmatched to any gene: 5. CDR3 region: CASSLGPGGEETQYF. CDR3 bases: TGTGCCAGCAGCTTGGGGCCTGGGGGGGAAGAGACCCAGTACTTC.

The V call is TRBV27, the J call TRBJ2-6; the match to TRBD2 covers 10 bases. Germline V gene data show CDR1 as MNHEY and CDR2 as SMNVEV (reference sequence). The J segment lost 4 bases and the V segment lost 5 bases, leaving 8 bases of the junction unmatched. The CDR3 spans 17 residues. This CDR3 is CASSKSGGARGANVLTF. The CDR3 bases are TGTGCCAGCAGTAAAAGCGGGGGGGCGAGAGGGGCCAACGTCCTGACTTTC.

In this sample, this clonotype is medium-sized. This rearrangement joins TRBV19 to TRBJ2-5; no firm D call. The germline CDR1 and CDR2 sequences are LNHDA and SQIVND (reference sequence). The ends were cut back, 3 bases at V and 1 base at J, with 6 bases in the middle. This CDR3 contains 13 residues. CDR3 nucleotide sequence: TGTGCCAGTAGTATGACCGGCCAAGAGACCCAGTACTTC. Residues: CASSMTGQETQYF.

The J gene is TRBJ2-5, the V gene TRBV28; D perhaps matches TRBD2 (6 bases). Germline lookup yields CDR1 MDHEN and CDR2 SYDVKM. This CDR3 region has 13 residues. The V end lost 5 bases, the J end lost 0 bases, and 7 bases lay between the germline ends. The DNA for the CDR3 is TGTGCCAGCAGTCCGGGGGACCAAGAGACCCAGTACTTC. It yields the protein CASSPGDQETQYF.

Judged by abundance, this clonotype is medium-sized. V is TRBV30 and J is TRBJ2-6; perhaps TRBD2 as D (5 bases). With 2 bases removed from V and 0 bases from J, the gap between germline ends came to 11 bases. This CDR3 has 16 residues. The germline gives CDR1 GTSNPN, CDR2 SVGIG (reference sequence). The CDR3 spells CAWSRVASSGANVLTF. The CDR3 nucleotides read TGTGCCTGGAGTCGGGTAGCGAGCTCTGGGGCCAACGTCCTGACTTTC.

The chain links TRBV11-2 to TRBJ2-7; 9 nucleotides line up with TRBD2. This CDR3 comprises 15 residues. The V gene end was trimmed by 5 bases and the J gene end by 2 bases; junction bases not matched to a gene: 7. Looked up from germline, CDR1 is SGHAT and CDR2 is FQNNGV. The CDR3 DNA is TGTGCCAGCAGCGACCTAGCGGGGCCCACCTACGAGCAGTACTTC. Protein product: CASSDLAGPTYEQYF.

Concerning this clonotype itself: A read error may be the cause here, since a much bigger clone is one base away. The V call is TRBV6-2 or TRBV6-3, the J call TRBJ2-1; TRBD2 matches at 9 bases. This CDR3 has 15 amino acids. Germline-derived CDR1 and CDR2 are MNHEY and SVGEGT. CDR3 sequence (DNA): TGTGCCAGCAGTAATAGCGGGGGCTCCTACAATGGGCAGTTCTTC. It specifies CASSNSGGSYNGQFF.

This clonotype came up a few times. V is TRBV7-3 and J is TRBJ2-1, with a tentative D call TRBD2 (6 bases). Germline assignment: CDR1 SGHTA and CDR2 FQGTGA. This CDR3 contains 15 residues. The germline V and J ends were trimmed by 5 bases and 0 bases, with 11 bases remaining between them. Here the CDR3 reads CASSQGLHSYNEQFF. The CDR3 coding sequence is TGTGCCAGCAGCCAGGGACTTCACTCCTACAATGAGCAGTTCTTC.

V and J are TRBV18 and TRBJ1-1; TRBD1 agrees at 10 bases. Germline V gene sequence: CDR1 KGHSH, CDR2 LQKENI. Unmatched junction bases numbered 11, after V lost 4 bases and J lost 6 bases. The length of the CDR3 is 16 residues. CDR3 loop: CASSRGTGVRGAEAFF. In nucleotides, the CDR3 is TGTGCCAGCTCACGGGGGACAGGGGTAAGGGGGGCTGAAGCTTTCTTT. The variable domain in full, completed from reference TRBV18 and TRBJ1-1, reads NAGVMQNPRHLVRRRGQEARLRCSPMKGHSHVYWYRQLPEEGLKFMVYLQKENIIDESGMPKERFSAEFPKEGPSILRIQQVVRGDSAAYFCASSRGTGVRGAEAFFGQGTRLTVV.

This clonotype is deemed medium-sized. J is TRBJ2-5 and V is TRBV7-6, with D possibly matching TRBD2 (5 bases). Trimming took 2 bases from V and 3 from J, leaving 19 bases between them. Germline CDR1 SGHVS, CDR2 FNYEAQ. The CDR3 is 17 residues long. CDR3 sequence reads: CASSLSWKKDSKETQYF. The CDR3 bases are TGTGCCAGCAGCTTATCGTGGAAGAAGGACTCTAAAGAGACCCAGTACTTC.

By share, this clonotype counts as medium-sized. The chain is built from TRBV6-6 and TRBJ1-2; D is possibly TRBD1 (6 bases). Trimming took 2 bases from V and 6 from J, leaving 19 bases between them. The CDR3 covers 16 residues. The V gene's germline CDR1 is MNHNY and CDR2 SVGAGI (reference sequence). CDR3 amino acids: CASSYDSGGAFDGYTF. The CDR3 DNA is TGTGCCAGCAGTTACGACTCGGGGGGCGCGTTTGATGGCTACACCTTC.